A single sample is the source of the 17 T cell receptor beta chains below, sequenced in a study of cytomegalovirus exposure and HLA in healthy donors. This PCR relied on a set of 60 Vbeta primers and 13 Jbeta primers. Libraries were prepared by immunoSEQ multiplex PCR; TCRdb keeps only in-frame clonotypes and omits some of them. Counted here are about 170,000 clones, 85% occurring once; the ten biggest clones make up 1%. Material: PBMCs. The origin of the receptors is a boy aged 2 to 10 in good health and CMV-seronegative.

The chain combines TRBV11-1 with TRBJ2-2; 8 nucleotides align to TRBD2. After removal of 5 bases from V and 4 bases from J, the junction contained 6 bases not matched to a gene. The CDR3 length is 15 residues. Germline CDR1 SGHAT, CDR2 FQDESV (reference sequence). The CDR3 loop reads CASSGSGRATGELFF. The CDR3 coding sequence is TGTGCCAGCAGCGGGAGCGGGAGAGCCACCGGGGAGCTGTTTTTT.

On this clone itself: A junction boundary mismatches the germline segment, possibly from a read error. This chain joins TRBV28 and TRBJ2-6; D perhaps matches TRBD1 (6 bases). This CDR3 spans 17 amino acids. Germline-derived CDR1 and CDR2 are MDHEN and SYDVKM. CDR3 amino acids: CASSLRGEGAGANVLTF. CDR3 nucleotide sequence: TGTGCCAGCAGCCTCAGGGGAGAGGGCGCTGGGGCTAACGTCCTGACTTTC.

The table lists this clone with a count of one. V is TRBV27 and J is TRBJ2-1; 7 bases agree with TRBD2. Germline V lookup: CDR1 MNHEY, CDR2 SMNVEV (reference sequence). V trimming: 3 bases; J trimming: 8 bases; junction bases outside the gene matches: 19. This CDR3 comprises 18 residues. CDR3 amino acids: CASSFFVVGGGPRYEQFF. The CDR3 region has the DNA TGTGCCAGCAGTTTTTTCGTGGTCGGGGGAGGGCCTAGGTATGAGCAGTTCTTC.

The V call is TRBV28, the J call TRBJ1-6; D may be TRBD1 (6 bases). The V gene lost 7 bases and the J gene lost 10 bases, with 17 bases spanning the gap. The CDR3 is 14 amino acids. The V gene's germline CDR1 is MDHEN and CDR2 SYDVKM. CDR3 amino acids: CASKGERARSPLHF. CDR3 DNA: TGTGCCAGCAAGGGGGAAAGGGCAAGGTCACCCCTCCACTTT. Combining the CDR3 with reference TRBV28 and TRBJ1-6 gives the whole variable domain DVKVTQSSRYLVKRTGEKVFLECVQDMDHENMFWYRQDPGLGLRLIYFSYDVKMKEKGDIPEGYSVSREKKERFSLILESASTNQTSMYLCASKGERARSPLHFGNGTRLTVT.

DNA for the CDR3: TGTGCCAGCAGTGCTCGGGACAGGGTTGAAGCTTTCTTT. Protein product: CASSARDRVEAFF. The chain combines TRBV27 with TRBJ1-1; 9 positions match TRBD1. V gave up 5 bases and J gave up 7 bases; unmatched junction bases: 5. The length of the CDR3 is 13 residues. Germline V CDR1 and CDR2: MNHEY, SMNVEV (reference sequence).

The chain joins TRBV28 to TRBJ1-2; perhaps TRBD1 as D (6 bases). Germline V gives CDR1 MDHEN, CDR2 SYDVKM. V was cut by 4 bases and J by 5 bases, with 26 bases left in between. The CDR3 covers 18 residues. DNA of the CDR3: TGTGCCAGCAGTTCTTATGCGAGGGGCCCGACAGGAGTATATGGCTACACCTTC. It translates to CASSSYARGPTGVYGYTF.

V and J are TRBV10-1 and TRBJ1-2; 8 bases agree with TRBD1. This CDR3 is 16 amino acids long. Germline-derived CDR1 and CDR2 are WNHNN and SYGVQD (reference sequence). V lost 3 bases, J lost 3 bases, and 9 bases stayed unmatched. The DNA for the CDR3 is TGCGCCAGCAGTGAACCCTCCGGGACAGGAGACTATGGCTACACCTTC. It encodes CASSEPSGTGDYGYTF.

In DNA, the CDR3 is TGTGCCAGCAGTTCCCCCCGAGGTTCGGCCTACAATGAGCAGTTCTTC. This gives the protein CASSSPRGSAYNEQFF. V is TRBV6-5 and J is TRBJ2-1; D is ambiguous. CDR3 size: 16 residues. Germline assignment: CDR1 MNHEY and CDR2 SVGAGI. Trimming removed 4 bases from V and 2 bases from J, with 15 bases in between.

The chain employs TRBV11-2 and TRBJ2-3; D call uncertain. CDR3 length: 13 residues. Per germline, CDR1 SGHAT and CDR2 FQNNGV. V lost 5 bases, J lost 4 bases, and 10 bases lay in between. CDR3 loop: CASSPTLSDTQYF. Written as DNA, the CDR3 is TGTGCCAGCAGCCCGACTCTCTCAGATACGCAGTATTTT.

This clone is a singleton in its sample. The chain combines TRBV19 with TRBJ1-3; TRBD1 agrees at 8 bases. Per the germline V gene, CDR1 is LNHDA and CDR2 is SQIVND (reference sequence). The CDR3 runs to 14 residues. J lost 3 bases, V lost 9 bases, and 7 bases had no gene match. The CDR3 DNA is TGTGCCAGCAGCAGGGGGCTTGGTGGAAACACCATATATTTT. Residues: CASSRGLGGNTIYF.

The chain uses TRBV5-1 and TRBJ1-4, with 10 bases lining up with TRBD1. CDR1 is SGHRS and CDR2 is YFSETQ in the germline V gene. After removal of 0 bases from V and 7 bases from J, the junction contained 0 bases not matched to a gene. The CDR3 covers 14 residues. The CDR3 DNA reads TGCGCCAGCAGCTTGGGGACAGGGGGTGAAAAACTGTTTTTT. It translates to CASSLGTGGEKLFF.

In its sample, this clone was seen once. The chain joins TRBV5-1 to TRBJ2-1; 9 bases agree with TRBD1. V lost 3 bases, J lost 3 bases, and 4 bases stayed unmatched. Germline-derived CDR1 and CDR2 are SGHRS and YFSETQ. This CDR3 comprises 15 residues. CDR3 in DNA: TGCGCCAGCAGCTCGGGACAGGGAGGCTACAATGAGCAGTTCTTC. Residues: CASSSGQGGYNEQFF. Based on the CDR3 plus reference TRBV5-1 and TRBJ2-1, the full variable domain is KAGVTQTPRYLIKTRGQQVTLSCSPISGHRSVSWYQQTPGQGLQFLFEYFSETQRNKGNFPGRFSGRQFSNSRSEMNVSTLELGDSALYLCASSSGQGGYNEQFFGPGTRLTVL.

This chain links TRBV6-6 with TRBJ2-2, with TRBD2 matching 7 bases. Per germline, CDR1 MNHNY and CDR2 SVGAGI (reference sequence). The V gene end was trimmed by 8 bases and the J gene end by 6 bases; junction bases not matched to a gene: 6. The CDR3 is 13 amino acids. CDR3 loop: CASAHRGAGELFF. The CDR3, as DNA: TGTGCCAGCGCCCACCGGGGGGCCGGGGAGCTGTTTTTT.

The chain uses TRBV27 and TRBJ1-1, with 7 bases that match TRBD1. The germline CDR1 and CDR2 sequences are MNHEY and SMNVEV (reference sequence). V dropped 1 base and J dropped 1; count of bases not matched to a gene: 3. The CDR3 totals 15 residues. DNA of the CDR3: TGTGCCAGCAGTTTATACAGGGGATCGAACACTGAAGCTTTCTTT. As protein: CASSLYRGSNTEAFF.

A single count supports this clone. V and J are TRBV5-4 and TRBJ1-2; 9 bases are a match to TRBD1. Germline CDR1 reads SGHNT; CDR2 reads YYREEE (reference sequence). The V gene end was trimmed by 1 base and the J gene end by 9 bases; junction bases not matched to a gene: 1. CDR3 length equals 12 residues. In DNA form, the CDR3 reads TGTGCCAGCAGCTTGACAGGGGGCAGCTACACCTTC. The encoded protein is CASSLTGGSYTF.

The rearrangement links TRBV6-4 to TRBJ2-1; possible D gene TRBD1, 5 bases. CDR3 size: 14 residues. Trimming left V 2 bases short and J 0 bases short, with 5 bases between. Germline loops: CDR1 MRHNA, CDR2 SNTAGT. In nucleotides, the CDR3 is TGTGCCAGCAGTGACAGGGGCTCCTACAATGAGCAGTTCTTC. It codes for CASSDRGSYNEQFF.

This clone was picked up a small number of times. This chain uses TRBV29-1 with TRBJ1-2; D not resolved. Germline V gene data show CDR1 as SQVTM and CDR2 as ANQGSEA. There are 13 residues in the CDR3. V lost 8 bases and J 7 bases, leaving 20 bases between the germline ends. The CDR3, as DNA: TGCAGCACAACGACGAAACAGAAGCTTGGCTACACCTTC. It encodes CSTTTKQKLGYTF.